This entry features one T cell receptor (beta chain) sequence. Its antigen remains unidentified. Nothing much larger sits one base from this clone, and base qualities are not available. The sample is drawn from a study of T cell responses to AZD1222 COVID-19 vaccine (dated by TCRdb to about 2021). Background on the whole study: AZD1222 recipients with second doses at about 4 weeks or about 12 weeks were pooled, because spike-specific TCR depth and breadth did not differ between schedules. TCR sequencing covered roughly 230 trial participants: roughly 200 given two doses of AZD1222 and 26 given two doses of MenACWY control vaccine. Enrollment into the trials was organized by age into subgroups of 18-55, 56-69 and 70-plus years, and those subgroups contained roughly 160, 29 and 62 TCR-sequenced participants, respectively. Paper-wide results and their limitations: Reportedly, almost half of the unique spike-specific TCRs recognized epitopes lying outside the regions that are mutated in the B.1.351 and B.1.1.7 variants. Conclusions about previously exposed vaccinees are limited because only a handful of AZD1222 recipients were SARS-CoV-2 seropositive at baseline. Participants were mostly white British and included more females than males, and it was suggested by the authors that clonal diversity may have been underestimated. The vaccine-associated CD4 TCRs covered the entire spike protein, and the dominant responses fell in regions 160-218 and 743-854. A significant rise in spike-specific TCR breadth and depth was observed after two AZD1222 doses relative to day 0 and relative to MenACWY recipients. Because no day 14 peak-response samples were available, repertoires were characterized only after the peak T cell response. In the small 56-69-year group, the increase in depth fell short of significance, most likely because of low power.

The CDR3 regions of human TCRbeta chains were analyzed by immunosequencing. The paper's processing steps were these. Repertoire TCRs were checked for matches against a reference library of SARS-CoV-2-specific TCRs that had been generated using the MIRA antigen-specificity platform. Breadth meant the fraction of unique TCRs that were SARS-CoV-2-associated, whereas depth meant the fraction of total T cells that were SARS-CoV-2-associated. Each spike-specific TCR was assigned to its reactive spike region and to a CD4 or CD8 class using the MIRA data. Log10-transformed breadth and depth values were compared by one-way ANOVA with Sidak's multiple comparisons tests. TCRdb limited this immuneACCESS table to in-frame rearrangements with V and J called. A share of clones is missing; checked studies link under half to unresolved V genes, and the rest is unexplained. The D gene and trimming were derived from the DNA, and the V and J assignments and clone size from that table. This sample lists approximately 100,000 clones; more than 75% were detected once. The ten biggest clones cover 16% of the sample.

In the paper's terms, the time point label means: baseline before first vaccination. The vaccinee samples were drawn from two UK trials, COV001 and COV002, one of which was a single-blind randomized controlled phase 2/3 trial testing AZD1222 (ChAdOx1 nCoV-19) in healthy adults. For TCRbeta chain sequencing, PBMC samples were collected from trial participants at day 0 and at day 28 after the second dose. The CDR3 has 18 amino acids, counting the end cysteine and phenylalanine. Left in the record is the CDR3 DNA by itself, 54 bases read in frame from the first base. The germline V end is reduced by 4 bases and the J end by 5 bases; junction bases left unmatched: 9. Reading the germline V gene (reference sequence) gives CDR1 SGHNT and CDR2 YYREEE.

The sequence links TRBV5-4 to TRBJ2-2, with 15 bases aligning to TRBD2. This clonotype originated in an adult in good health. Sequencing used peripheral blood, obtained on day 0 of AZD1222 vaccination. The CDR3 here reads CASSAGPGLAGGTGELFF. In nucleotide form, the sequence is TGTGCCAGCAGCGCGGGACCGGGACTAGCGGGAGGTACCGGGGAGCTGTTTTTT.